Detailed here is one T cell receptor (beta chain). Its antigen remains unidentified. This entry belongs to a study of cytomegalovirus exposure and HLA in healthy donors. PCR primers comprised 60 Vbeta and 13 Jbeta primers. Profiling relied on immunoSEQ multiplex PCR, and the TCRdb table lists in-frame clones only, not all of them. The repertoire consists of approximately 77,000 clones, with about 75% occurring once and the leading ten covering approximately 5%. Overall study findings and caveats: Presence/absence analyses rested on an assumption that sequencing depth was roughly uniform across donors.

Though probably carrying unrecorded immune exposures, donors were nominally healthy at sampling. CDR1 and CDR2 (germline): SGHKS, YYEKEE (reference sequence). The CDR3 extends over 14 amino acids. Trimming took 4 bases from V and 9 from J, leaving 20 bases between them. Sequencing input: PBMCs. This TCR derives from a man aged 60 to 75 in good health and CMV-seropositive. V is TRBV5-5 and J is TRBJ2-7, with a tentative D call TRBD1 (5 bases). The CDR3 nucleotides read TGTGCCAGCAGCCTGACGGACACCCCCACCGGGCAGTACTTC. Translated, it gives CASSLTDTPTGQYF.